The 7 T cell receptor beta chains below all came from one sample that was sequenced in a study of T-cell reconstitution after alpha-beta-depleted transplantation in children. Antigens of these TCRs are unknown. General study results and limits: T-cell counts and diversity at one year following transplant were attributed mainly to newly produced T cells.

Library preparation (for TCRbeta) was performed with unique molecular identifiers. TCRdb ran MiXCR on the PCR reads and lists one entry per CDR3 protein. Of about 300,000 distinct CDR3 sequences in the sample, about 7.3% were seen once. The sequences come from peripheral blood, collected 360 days after TCRalphabeta/CD19-depleted stem cell transplant. The receptors here all came from a female patient between 2 and 15 years old who had a stem cell transplant for Fanconi anemia, so the T cells may come from the graft donor.

The rearrangement links TRBV9 to TRBJ1-1; D gene unclear. V gave up 0 bases and J gave up 6 bases, with 15 bases separating them. This CDR3 is 15 amino acids long. Germline V lookup: CDR1 SGDLS, CDR2 YYNGEE. The CDR3 protein is CASSVAGGQSAEAFF. The CDR3 DNA follows: TGTGCCAGCAGCGTAGCTGGAGGCCAGAGCGCTGAAGCTTTCTTT. Complete variable domain (other parts from reference TRBV9 and TRBJ1-1): DSGVTQTPKHLITATGQRVTLRCSPRSGDLSVYWYQQSLDQGLQFLIQYYNGEERAKGNILERFSAQQFPDLHSELNLSSLELGDSALYFCASSVAGGQSAEAFFGQGTRLTVV.

J is TRBJ2-1 and V is TRBV7-9; 7 bases align to TRBD1. J gave up 8 bases and V 5 bases, and 12 bases lay outside the gene matches. Germline V CDR1 and CDR2: SEHNR, FQNEAQ (reference sequence). The CDR3 is made up of 15 amino acids. The CDR3 nucleotides read TGTGCCAGCAGCCGAACAGGGGTTCGGATCGATGAGCAGTTCTTC. This codes for CASSRTGVRIDEQFF.

This clonotype was observed a handful of times. The chain recombines TRBV27 with TRBJ2-2, with 7 bases matching TRBD2. Germline V gene data show CDR1 as MNHEY and CDR2 as SMNVEV (reference sequence). With 6 bases clipped from V and 0 bases from J, the junction kept 7 bases outside the gene matches. CDR3 length: 16 residues. This CDR3 is CASSRRGVANTGELFF. The DNA of the CDR3 is TGTGCCAGCAGCCGCCGGGGGGTTGCGAACACCGGGGAGCTGTTTTTT.

This clonotype appeared many times. The chain carries TRBV10-3 and TRBJ2-3; 8 bases line up with TRBD1. Trimming removed 8 bases from V and 2 bases from J; junction bases left unmatched: 6. Germline V CDR1 and CDR2: ENHRY, SYGVKD. The CDR3 spans 14 residues. Written as DNA, the CDR3 is TGTGCCATCCAGGGGGCCTTCATCACAGATACGCAGTATTTT. As protein: CAIQGAFITDTQYF.

This clonotype was seen a few times. CDR3 sequence reads: CASSIGQGGNTEAFF. The CDR3 DNA follows: TGTGCCAGCAGTATCGGACAGGGAGGTAATACTGAAGCTTTCTTT. V usage is TRBV2 and J usage is TRBJ1-1, with 8 bases fitting TRBD1. The CDR3 sequence is 15 residues long. Germline V gene sequence: CDR1 SNHLY, CDR2 FYNNEI. The V and J ends lost 5 bases and 5 bases, in that order; junction bases with no gene match: 10.

The chain links TRBV7-8 to TRBJ1-3; unclear D gene. CDR1 and CDR2 from the germline V gene are SGHVS and FQNEAQ. CDR3 length equals 16 residues. Trimming stripped 1 base from V and 0 bases from J, with 10 bases between. The CDR3: CASSLGLTVSGNTIYF. In DNA form, the CDR3 reads TGTGCCAGCAGCTTAGGGTTGACGGTCTCTGGAAACACCATATATTTT.

This clonotype was recorded a few times. The chain uses TRBV4-3 and TRBJ2-1, with 12 bases aligning to TRBD2. This CDR3 has 16 amino acids. Germline values: CDR1 LGHNA, CDR2 YSLEER. With V trimmed by 0 bases and J by 9 bases, 6 bases remained unmatched. The CDR3 here is CASSQDSSGGASEQFF. The CDR3 region has the DNA TGCGCCAGCAGCCAAGACTCTAGCGGGGGGGCCAGTGAGCAGTTCTTC.